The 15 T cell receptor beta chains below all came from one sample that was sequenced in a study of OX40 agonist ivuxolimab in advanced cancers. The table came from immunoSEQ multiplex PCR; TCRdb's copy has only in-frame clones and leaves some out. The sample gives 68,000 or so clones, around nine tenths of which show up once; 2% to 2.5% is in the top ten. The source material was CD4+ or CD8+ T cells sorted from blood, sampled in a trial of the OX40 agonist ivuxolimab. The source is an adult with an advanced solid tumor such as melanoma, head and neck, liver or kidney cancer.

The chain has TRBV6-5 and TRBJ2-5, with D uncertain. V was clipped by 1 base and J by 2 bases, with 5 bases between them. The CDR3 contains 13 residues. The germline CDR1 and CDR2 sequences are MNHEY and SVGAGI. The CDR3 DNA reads TGTGCCAGCAGTTACTTACAGCAAGAGACCCAGTACTTC. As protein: CASSYLQQETQYF.

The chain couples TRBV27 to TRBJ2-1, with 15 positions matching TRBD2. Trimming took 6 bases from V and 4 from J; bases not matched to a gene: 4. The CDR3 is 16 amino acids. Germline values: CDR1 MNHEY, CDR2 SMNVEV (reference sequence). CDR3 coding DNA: TGTGCCAGCAGCGATGGGACTAGCGGGGGGTACAATGAGCAGTTCTTC. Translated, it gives CASSDGTSGGYNEQFF.

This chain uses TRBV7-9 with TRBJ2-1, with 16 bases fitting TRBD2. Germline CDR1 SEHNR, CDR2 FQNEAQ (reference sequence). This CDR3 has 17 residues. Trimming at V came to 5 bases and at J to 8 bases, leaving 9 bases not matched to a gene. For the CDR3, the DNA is TGTGCCAGCAGCCCAGGGACTAGCGGGAGGGCCGTGGATGAGCAGTTCTTC. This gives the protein CASSPGTSGRAVDEQFF.

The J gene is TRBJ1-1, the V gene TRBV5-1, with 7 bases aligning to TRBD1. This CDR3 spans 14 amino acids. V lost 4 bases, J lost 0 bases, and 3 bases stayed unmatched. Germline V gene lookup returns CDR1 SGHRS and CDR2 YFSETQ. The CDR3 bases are TGCGCCAGCAGCCTGACAGGGATGAACACTGAAGCTTTCTTT. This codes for CASSLTGMNTEAFF.

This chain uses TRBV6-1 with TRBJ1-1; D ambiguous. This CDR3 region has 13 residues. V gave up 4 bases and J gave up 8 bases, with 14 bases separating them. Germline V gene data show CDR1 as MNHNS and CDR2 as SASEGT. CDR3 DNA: TGTGCCAGCAGTGCCTCCCGGGTGGGGGAAGCTTTCTTT. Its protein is CASSASRVGEAFF.

Here the CDR3 reads CASSQDPTGLSGYTF. The CDR3 DNA follows: TGCGCCAGCAGCCAAGATCCGACAGGATTGTCGGGCTACACCTTC. The genes are TRBV4-3 and TRBJ1-2, with D tentatively TRBD1 (6 bases). Trimming shortened V by 0 bases and J by 8 bases, and 16 bases separated the two germline ends. The CDR3 contains 15 residues. Germline V gene sequence: CDR1 LGHNA, CDR2 YSLEER.

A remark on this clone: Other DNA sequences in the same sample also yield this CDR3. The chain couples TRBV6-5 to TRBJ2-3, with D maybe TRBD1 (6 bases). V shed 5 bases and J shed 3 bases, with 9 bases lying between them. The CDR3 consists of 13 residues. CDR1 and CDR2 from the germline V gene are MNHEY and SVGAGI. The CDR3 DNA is TGTGCCAGCAGTGTCACAGGGACAGATACGCAGTATTTT. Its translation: CASSVTGTDTQYF.

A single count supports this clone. The CDR3 loop is CASSYTGNEQFF. The DNA for the CDR3 is TGTGCCAGCAGCTACACAGGGAACGAGCAGTTCTTC. The V call is TRBV2, the J call TRBJ2-1, with D maybe TRBD1 (6 bases). V gave up 6 bases and J gave up 10 bases, with 13 bases separating them. The CDR3 has 12 amino acids. Per germline, CDR1 SNHLY and CDR2 FYNNEI.

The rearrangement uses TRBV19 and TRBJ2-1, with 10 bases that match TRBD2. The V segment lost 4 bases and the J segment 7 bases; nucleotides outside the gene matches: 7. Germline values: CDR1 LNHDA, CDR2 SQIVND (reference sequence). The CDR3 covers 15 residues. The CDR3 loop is CASSTSGGLGNEQFF. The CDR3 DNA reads TGTGCCAGTAGTACTAGCGGGGGTCTTGGGAATGAGCAGTTCTTC.

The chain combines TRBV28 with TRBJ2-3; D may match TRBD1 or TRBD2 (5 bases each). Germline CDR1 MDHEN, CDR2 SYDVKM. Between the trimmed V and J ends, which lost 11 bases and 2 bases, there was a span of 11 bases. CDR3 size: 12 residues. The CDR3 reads CAGKGPTDTQYF. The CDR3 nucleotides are TGTGCCGGCAAGGGACCCACAGATACGCAGTATTTT.

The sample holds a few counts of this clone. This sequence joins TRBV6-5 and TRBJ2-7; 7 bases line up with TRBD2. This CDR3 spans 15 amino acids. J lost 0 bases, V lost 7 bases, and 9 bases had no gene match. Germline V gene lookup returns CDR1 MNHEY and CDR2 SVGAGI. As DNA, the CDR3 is TGTGCCAGCACCCCTGCAAGCGGGATCTCCTACGAGCAGTACTTC. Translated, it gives CASTPASGISYEQYF.

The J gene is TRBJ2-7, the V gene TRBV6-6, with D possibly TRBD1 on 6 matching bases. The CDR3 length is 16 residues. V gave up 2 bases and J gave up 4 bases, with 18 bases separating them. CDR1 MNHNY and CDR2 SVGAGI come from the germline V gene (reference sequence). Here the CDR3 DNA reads TGTGCCAGCAGTTACCCGGGCCAGGGGCGCGAGTACGAGCAGTACTTC. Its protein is CASSYPGQGREYEQYF.

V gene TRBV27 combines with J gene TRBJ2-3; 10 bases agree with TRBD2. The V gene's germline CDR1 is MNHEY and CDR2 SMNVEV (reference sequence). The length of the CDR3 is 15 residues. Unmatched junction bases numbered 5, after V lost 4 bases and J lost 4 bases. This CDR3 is CASSSSGGQPDTQYF. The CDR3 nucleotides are TGTGCCAGCAGTTCTAGCGGGGGACAGCCAGATACGCAGTATTTT.

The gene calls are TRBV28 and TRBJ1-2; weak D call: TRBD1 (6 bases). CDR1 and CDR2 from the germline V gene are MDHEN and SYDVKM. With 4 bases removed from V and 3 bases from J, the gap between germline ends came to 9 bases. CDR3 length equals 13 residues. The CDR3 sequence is CASSSGVYYGYTF. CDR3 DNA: TGTGCCAGCAGTTCAGGGGTTTACTATGGCTACACCTTC.

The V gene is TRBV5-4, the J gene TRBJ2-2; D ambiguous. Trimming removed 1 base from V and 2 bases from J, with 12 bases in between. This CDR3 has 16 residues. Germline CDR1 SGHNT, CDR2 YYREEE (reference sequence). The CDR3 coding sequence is TGTGCCAGCAGCTTGCGGTCCGGTACCAACACCGGGGAGCTGTTTTTT. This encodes CASSLRSGTNTGELFF.